This T cell receptor (beta chain) is drawn from a study of T cells expressing NK-cell markers. Study-level background: Sorted T-cell subsets CD3+CD56+NKG2C+, CD3+CD56+NKG2C- and CD3+CD56-NKG2C+ were TCR beta-sequenced. Most of the eight sequenced donors tested HCMV-seropositive; one tested seronegative.

TCRdb processed the 5' RACE reads again and assigns one entry to each CDR3 protein, with no DNA. This table holds roughly 430,000 distinct CDR3 sequences. CDR3 length equals 13 residues. The germline V gene has CDR1 SGHDN and CDR2 FVKESK. Sequenced: blood T cells: a sorted CD56 or NKG2C T cell subset, CD4+ or CD8+ T cells, or bulk PBMC T cells (not recorded which). This chain connects TRBV14 to TRBJ1-1; the D call from TCRdb, TRBD1, cannot be confirmed without DNA. The source of this sequence is a woman aged 18 to 75 in good health. The CDR3 sequence: CATGEVRGSEAFF.